The T cell receptor beta chain under discussion was sequenced for a study of blood T cell repertoires in COVID-19. Study-wide background: The analysed material was cDNA or gDNA that came from T cells, B-cell-depleted T cells, or PBMCs.

Cohorts were assigned according to the clinical history that participants reported. All exposed participants met a person with COVID-19 within 2 weeks before entering the study. Here immunoSEQ multiplex PCR was the method, and the copy in TCRdb shows in-frame clones only, minus some. The sample lists roughly 260,000 clones; 80% to 90% were seen once. The CDR3 consists of 14 residues. Trimming left V 6 bases short and J 3 bases short, with 12 bases between. Looked up from germline, CDR1 is LNHDA and CDR2 is SQIVND (reference sequence). The receptor was derived from a woman aged 40 to 50 who had been exposed to COVID-19. Sequences were obtained from PBMCs or T cells enriched from blood (not recorded which). The rearrangement links TRBV19 to TRBJ1-3; D perhaps matches TRBD1 (6 bases). CDR3 amino acids: CASRYRDNGNTIYF. The CDR3 region has the DNA TGTGCCAGTAGGTACCGGGACAATGGAAACACCATATATTTT. Full variable domain (remainder filled in from reference TRBV19 and TRBJ1-3): DGGITQSPKYLFRKEGQNVTLSCEQNLNHDAMYWYRQDPGQGLRLIYYSQIVNDFQKGDIAEGYSVSREKKESFPLTVTSAQKNPTAFYLCASRYRDNGNTIYFGEGSWLTVV.